This T cell receptor (beta chain) is drawn from a study of beta chain features in type 1 diabetes. From germline, CDR1 is KGHSH and CDR2 LQKENI. Trimming took 1 base from V and 5 from J; bases not matched to a gene: 10. The CDR3 covers 16 residues. Isolated RNA was reverse transcribed in full, so expressed TCRB transcripts were sequenced. TCRdb's copy holds only in-frame clones and misses some; the assay was immunoSEQ multiplex PCR. The sample records 200,000 to 250,000 clones, 27% being singletons. Material: central memory CD4+ T cells from blood. This clonotype was obtained from a man in his thirties or forties in good health. V is TRBV18 and J is TRBJ1-1, with 7 bases that match TRBD1. The DNA for the CDR3 is TGTGCCAGCTCACCACTGGTTACGGCAGGGGGGACTGAAGCTTTCTTT. Translated: CASSPLVTAGGTEAFF.